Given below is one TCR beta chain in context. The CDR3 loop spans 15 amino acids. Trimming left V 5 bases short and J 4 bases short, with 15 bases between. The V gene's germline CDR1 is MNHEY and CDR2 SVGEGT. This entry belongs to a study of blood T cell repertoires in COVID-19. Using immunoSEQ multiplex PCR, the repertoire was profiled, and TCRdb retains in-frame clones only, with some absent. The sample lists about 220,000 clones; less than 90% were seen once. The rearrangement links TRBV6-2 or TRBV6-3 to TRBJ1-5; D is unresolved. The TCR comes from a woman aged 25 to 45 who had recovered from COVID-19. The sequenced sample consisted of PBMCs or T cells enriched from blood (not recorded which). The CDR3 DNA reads TGTGCCAGCAGTCGGATCGGACGGGGAAATCAGCCCCAGCATTTT. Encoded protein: CASSRIGRGNQPQHF.